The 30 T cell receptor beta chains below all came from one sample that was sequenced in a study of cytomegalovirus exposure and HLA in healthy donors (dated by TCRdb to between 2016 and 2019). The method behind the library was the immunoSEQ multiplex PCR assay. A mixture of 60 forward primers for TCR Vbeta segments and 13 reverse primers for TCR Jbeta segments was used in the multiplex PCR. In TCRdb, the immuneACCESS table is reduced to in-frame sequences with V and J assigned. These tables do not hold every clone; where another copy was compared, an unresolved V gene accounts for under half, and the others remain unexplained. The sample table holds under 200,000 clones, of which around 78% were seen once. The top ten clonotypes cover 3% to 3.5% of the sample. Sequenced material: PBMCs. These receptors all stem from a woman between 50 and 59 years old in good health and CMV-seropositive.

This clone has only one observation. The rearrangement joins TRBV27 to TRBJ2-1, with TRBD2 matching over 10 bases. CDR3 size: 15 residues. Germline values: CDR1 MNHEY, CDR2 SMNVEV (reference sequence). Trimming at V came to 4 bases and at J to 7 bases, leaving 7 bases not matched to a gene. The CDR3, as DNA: TGTGCCAGCAGTTCCCTAGCGGGAGTTTGGAATGAGCAGTTCTTC. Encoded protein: CASSSLAGVWNEQFF.

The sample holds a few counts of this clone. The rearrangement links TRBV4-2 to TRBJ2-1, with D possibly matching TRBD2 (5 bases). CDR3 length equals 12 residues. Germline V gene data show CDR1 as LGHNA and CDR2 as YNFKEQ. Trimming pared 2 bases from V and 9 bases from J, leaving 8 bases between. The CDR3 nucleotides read TGTGCCAGCAGCCAACTAGCAACTGAGCAGTTCTTC. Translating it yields CASSQLATEQFF.

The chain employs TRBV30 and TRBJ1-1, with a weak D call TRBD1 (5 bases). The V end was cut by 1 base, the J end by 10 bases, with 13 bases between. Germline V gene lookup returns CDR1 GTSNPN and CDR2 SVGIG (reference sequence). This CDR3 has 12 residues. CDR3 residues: CAWSGRGEGAFF. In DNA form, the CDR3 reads TGTGCCTGGAGTGGAAGAGGGGAGGGAGCTTTCTTT.

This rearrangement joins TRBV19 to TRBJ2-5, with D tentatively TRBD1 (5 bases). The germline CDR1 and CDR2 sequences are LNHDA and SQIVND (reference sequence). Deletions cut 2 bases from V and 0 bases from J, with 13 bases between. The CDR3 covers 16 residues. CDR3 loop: CASSIQGRAYQETQYF. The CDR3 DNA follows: TGTGCCAGTAGTATACAGGGCAGGGCCTACCAAGAGACCCAGTACTTC.

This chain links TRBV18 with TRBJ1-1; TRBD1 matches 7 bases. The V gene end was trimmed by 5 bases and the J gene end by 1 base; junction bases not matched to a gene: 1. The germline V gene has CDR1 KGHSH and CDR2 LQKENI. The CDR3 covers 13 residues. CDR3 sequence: CASSRDRNTEAFF. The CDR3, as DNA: TGTGCCAGCTCAAGGGACAGGAACACTGAAGCTTTCTTT. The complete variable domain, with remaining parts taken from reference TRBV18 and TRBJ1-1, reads NAGVMQNPRHLVRRRGQEARLRCSPMKGHSHVYWYRQLPEEGLKFMVYLQKENIIDESGMPKERFSAEFPKEGPSILRIQQVVRGDSAAYFCASSRDRNTEAFFGQGTRLTVV.

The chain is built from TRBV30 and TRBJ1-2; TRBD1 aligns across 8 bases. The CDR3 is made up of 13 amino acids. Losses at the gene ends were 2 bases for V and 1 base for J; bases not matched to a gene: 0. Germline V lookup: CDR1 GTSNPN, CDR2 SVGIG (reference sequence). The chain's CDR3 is CAWSTGGNYGYTF. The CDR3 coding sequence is TGTGCCTGGAGTACAGGGGGTAACTATGGCTACACCTTC.

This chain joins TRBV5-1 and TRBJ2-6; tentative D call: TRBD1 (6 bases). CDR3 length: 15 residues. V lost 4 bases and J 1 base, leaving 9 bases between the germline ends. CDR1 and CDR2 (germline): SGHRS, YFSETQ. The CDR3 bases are TGCGCCAGCAGCGAAGGGGGTTCTGGGGCCAACGTCCTGACTTTC. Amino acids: CASSEGGSGANVLTF.

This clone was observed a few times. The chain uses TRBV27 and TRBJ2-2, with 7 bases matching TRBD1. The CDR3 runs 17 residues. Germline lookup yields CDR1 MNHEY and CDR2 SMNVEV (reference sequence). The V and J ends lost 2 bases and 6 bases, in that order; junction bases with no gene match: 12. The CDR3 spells CASSLIPTTGKAGELFF. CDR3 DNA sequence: TGTGCCAGCAGTTTAATCCCGACGACAGGGAAGGCCGGGGAGCTGTTTTTT.

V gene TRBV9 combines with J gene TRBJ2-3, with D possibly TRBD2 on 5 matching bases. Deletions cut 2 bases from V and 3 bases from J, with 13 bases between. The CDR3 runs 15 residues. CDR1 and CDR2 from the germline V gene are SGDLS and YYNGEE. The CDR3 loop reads CASSVGVMGTDTQYF. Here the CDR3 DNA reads TGTGCCAGCAGCGTGGGAGTGATGGGGACAGATACGCAGTATTTT.

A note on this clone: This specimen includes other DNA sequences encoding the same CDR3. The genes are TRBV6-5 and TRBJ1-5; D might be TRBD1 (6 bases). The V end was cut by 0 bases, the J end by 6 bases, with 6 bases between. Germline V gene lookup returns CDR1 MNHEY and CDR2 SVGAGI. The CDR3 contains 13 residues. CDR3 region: CASSYSRGQPQHF. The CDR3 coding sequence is TGTGCCAGCAGTTACTCCAGGGGTCAGCCCCAGCATTTT.

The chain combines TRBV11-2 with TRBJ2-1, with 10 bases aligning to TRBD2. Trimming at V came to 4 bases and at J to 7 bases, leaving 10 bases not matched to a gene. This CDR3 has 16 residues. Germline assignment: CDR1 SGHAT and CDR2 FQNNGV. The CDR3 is CASSSPPSGRRNEQFF. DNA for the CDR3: TGTGCCAGCAGCTCCCCCCCTAGCGGGAGACGTAATGAGCAGTTCTTC.

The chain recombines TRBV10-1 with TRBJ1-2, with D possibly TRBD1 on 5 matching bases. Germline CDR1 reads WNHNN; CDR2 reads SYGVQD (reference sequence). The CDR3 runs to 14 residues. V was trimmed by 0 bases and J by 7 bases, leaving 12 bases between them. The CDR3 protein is CASSESNRGTGYTF. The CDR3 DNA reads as TGCGCCAGCAGTGAGTCAAATAGGGGTACTGGCTACACCTTC.

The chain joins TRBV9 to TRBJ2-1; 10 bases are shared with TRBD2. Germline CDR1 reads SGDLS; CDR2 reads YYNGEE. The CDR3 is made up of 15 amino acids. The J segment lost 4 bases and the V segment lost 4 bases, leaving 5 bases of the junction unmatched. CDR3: CASSKTSGLYNEQFF. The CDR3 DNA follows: TGTGCCAGCAGCAAGACTAGCGGGCTATACAATGAGCAGTTCTTC.

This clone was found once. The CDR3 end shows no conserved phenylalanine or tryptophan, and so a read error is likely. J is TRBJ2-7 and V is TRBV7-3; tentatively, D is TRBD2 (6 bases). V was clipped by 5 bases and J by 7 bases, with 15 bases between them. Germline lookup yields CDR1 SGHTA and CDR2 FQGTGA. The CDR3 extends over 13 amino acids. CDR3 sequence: CASSPGLSREQYL. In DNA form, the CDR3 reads TGTGCCAGCAGCCCGGGACTGTCCAGAGAGCAGTACCTC.

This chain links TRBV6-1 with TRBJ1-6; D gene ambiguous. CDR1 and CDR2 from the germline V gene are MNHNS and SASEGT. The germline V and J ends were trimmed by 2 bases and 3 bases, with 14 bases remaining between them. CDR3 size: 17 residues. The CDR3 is CASSERGKGFYNSPLHF. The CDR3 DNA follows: TGTGCCAGCAGTGAACGGGGAAAGGGCTTCTATAATTCACCCCTCCACTTT.

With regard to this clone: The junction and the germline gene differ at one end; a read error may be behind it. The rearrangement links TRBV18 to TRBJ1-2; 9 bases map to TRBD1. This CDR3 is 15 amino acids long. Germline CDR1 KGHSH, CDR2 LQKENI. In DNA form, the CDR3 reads TGTGCCAGCTCATCACCGGGACAGGGAGCGGGAGGCTACACCTTC. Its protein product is CASSSPGQGAGGYTF.

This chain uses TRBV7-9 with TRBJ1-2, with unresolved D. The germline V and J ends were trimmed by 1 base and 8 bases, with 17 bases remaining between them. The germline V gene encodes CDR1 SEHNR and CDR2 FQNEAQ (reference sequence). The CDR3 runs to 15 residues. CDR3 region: CASSLDWSNPGGYTF. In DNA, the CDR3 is TGTGCCAGCAGCTTAGACTGGTCCAACCCGGGAGGCTACACCTTC. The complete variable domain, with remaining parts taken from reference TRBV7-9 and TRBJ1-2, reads DTGVSQNPRHKITKRGQNVTFRCDPISEHNRLYWYRQTLGQGPEFLTYFQNEAQLEKSRLLSDRFSAERPKGSFSTLEIQRTEQGDSAMYLCASSLDWSNPGGYTFGSGTRLTVV.

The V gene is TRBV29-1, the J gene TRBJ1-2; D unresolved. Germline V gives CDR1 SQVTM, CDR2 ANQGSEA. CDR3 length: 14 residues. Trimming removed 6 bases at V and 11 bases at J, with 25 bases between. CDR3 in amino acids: CSVWPMLRTAGYTF. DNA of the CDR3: TGCAGCGTCTGGCCGATGTTACGGACGGCGGGGTACACCTTC.

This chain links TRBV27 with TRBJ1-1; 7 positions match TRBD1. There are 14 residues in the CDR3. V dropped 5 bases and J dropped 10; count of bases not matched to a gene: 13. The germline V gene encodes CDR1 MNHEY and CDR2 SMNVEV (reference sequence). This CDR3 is CASSRSLVQGGAFF. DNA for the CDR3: TGTGCCAGCAGTCGTTCCCTAGTTCAGGGGGGAGCTTTCTTT.

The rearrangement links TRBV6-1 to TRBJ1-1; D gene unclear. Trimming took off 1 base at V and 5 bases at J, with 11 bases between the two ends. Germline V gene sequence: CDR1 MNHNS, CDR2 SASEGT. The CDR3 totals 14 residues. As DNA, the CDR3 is TGTGCCAGCAGTGAAGACAGTTCCATGACTGAAGCTTTCTTT. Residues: CASSEDSSMTEAFF.

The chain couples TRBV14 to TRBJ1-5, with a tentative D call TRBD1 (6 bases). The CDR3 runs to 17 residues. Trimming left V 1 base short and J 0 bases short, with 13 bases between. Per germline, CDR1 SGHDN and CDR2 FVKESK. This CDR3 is CASSQAGQRFSNQPQHF. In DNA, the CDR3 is TGTGCCAGCAGCCAAGCGGGACAAAGATTTAGCAATCAGCCCCAGCATTTT.

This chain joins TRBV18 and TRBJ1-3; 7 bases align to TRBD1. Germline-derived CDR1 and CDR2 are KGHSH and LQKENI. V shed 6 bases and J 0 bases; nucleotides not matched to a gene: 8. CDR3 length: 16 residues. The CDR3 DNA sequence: TGTGCCAGCTCGCCCGGGACAGTGCGCTCTGGAAACACCATATATTTT. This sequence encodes CASSPGTVRSGNTIYF.

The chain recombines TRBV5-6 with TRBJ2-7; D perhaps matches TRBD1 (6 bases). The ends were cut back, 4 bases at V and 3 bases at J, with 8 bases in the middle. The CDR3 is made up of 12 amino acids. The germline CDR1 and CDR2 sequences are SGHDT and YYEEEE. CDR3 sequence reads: CASSLQGYEQYF. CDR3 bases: TGTGCCAGCAGCCTACAGGGCTACGAGCAGTACTTC.

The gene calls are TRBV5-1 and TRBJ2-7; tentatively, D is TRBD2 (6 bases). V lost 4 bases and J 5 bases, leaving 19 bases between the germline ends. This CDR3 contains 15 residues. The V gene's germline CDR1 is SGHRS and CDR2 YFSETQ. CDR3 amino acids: CASSGIVGGLDEQYF. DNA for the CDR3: TGCGCCAGCAGCGGGATAGTGGGAGGCCTCGACGAGCAGTACTTC.

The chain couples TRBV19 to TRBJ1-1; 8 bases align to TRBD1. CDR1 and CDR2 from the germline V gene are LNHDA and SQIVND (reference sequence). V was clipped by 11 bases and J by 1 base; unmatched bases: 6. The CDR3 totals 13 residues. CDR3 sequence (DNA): TGTGCCGTAGCCAGGGGGCCGAACACTGAAGCTTTCTTT. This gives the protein CAVARGPNTEAFF. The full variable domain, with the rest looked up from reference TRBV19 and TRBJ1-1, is DGGITQSPKYLFRKEGQNVTLSCEQNLNHDAMYWYRQDPGQGLRLIYYSQIVNDFQKGDIAEGYSVSREKKESFPLTVTSAQKNPTAFYLCAVARGPNTEAFFGQGTRLTVV.

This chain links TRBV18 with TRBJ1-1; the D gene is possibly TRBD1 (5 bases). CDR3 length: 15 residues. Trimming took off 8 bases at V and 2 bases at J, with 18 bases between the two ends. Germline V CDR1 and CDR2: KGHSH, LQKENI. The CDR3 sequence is CASGAGRLRNTEAFF. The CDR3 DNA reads TGTGCCAGCGGGGCAGGACGGCTCCGAAACACTGAAGCTTTCTTT.

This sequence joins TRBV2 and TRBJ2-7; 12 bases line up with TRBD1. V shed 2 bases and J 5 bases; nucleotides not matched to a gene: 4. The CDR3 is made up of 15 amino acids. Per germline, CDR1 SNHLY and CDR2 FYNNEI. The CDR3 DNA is TGTGCCAGCAGTGAACAGGGACAGGGGGCAGACGAGCAGTACTTC. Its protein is CASSEQGQGADEQYF.

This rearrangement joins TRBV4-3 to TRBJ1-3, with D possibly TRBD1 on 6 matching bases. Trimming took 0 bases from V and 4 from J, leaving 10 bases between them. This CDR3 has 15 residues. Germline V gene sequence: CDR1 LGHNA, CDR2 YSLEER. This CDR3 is CASSQEKQGGNTIYF. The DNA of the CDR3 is TGCGCCAGCAGCCAAGAAAAACAGGGAGGAAACACCATATATTTT.

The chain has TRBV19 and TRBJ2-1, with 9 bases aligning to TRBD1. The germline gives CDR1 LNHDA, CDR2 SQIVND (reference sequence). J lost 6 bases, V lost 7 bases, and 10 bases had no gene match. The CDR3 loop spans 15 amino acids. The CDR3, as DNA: TGTGCCAGTAACCCCCGGGACAGGGTAACCAATGAGCAGTTCTTC. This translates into CASNPRDRVTNEQFF. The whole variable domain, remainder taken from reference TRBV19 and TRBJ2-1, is DGGITQSPKYLFRKEGQNVTLSCEQNLNHDAMYWYRQDPGQGLRLIYYSQIVNDFQKGDIAEGYSVSREKKESFPLTVTSAQKNPTAFYLCASNPRDRVTNEQFFGPGTRLTVL.

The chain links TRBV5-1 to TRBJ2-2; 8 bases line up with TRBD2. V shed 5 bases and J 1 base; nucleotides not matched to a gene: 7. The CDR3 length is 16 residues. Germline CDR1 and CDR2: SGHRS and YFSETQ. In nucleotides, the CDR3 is TGCGCCAGCAGAGCTACCGGGACTAGGAACACCGGGGAGCTGTTTTTT. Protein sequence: CASRATGTRNTGELFF.